This TCR beta chain appears in the sequencing data of a study of T cell changes during pregnancy in multiple sclerosis. Trimming cost V 3 bases and J 3 bases, with 9 bases left between them. CDR3 size: 14 residues. Germline V lookup: CDR1 MNHNS, CDR2 SASEGT. TCRdb keeps only in-frame clones here, not all; method: immunoSEQ multiplex PCR. The repertoire holds about 93,000 clones, with 75% to 95% as singletons. Material: peripheral blood, obtained after pregnancy. The chain links TRBV6-1 to TRBJ1-5, with a possible D match to TRBD1 (6 bases). The receptor's source is a female donor in good health, enrolled as a control in a pregnancy study. CDR3 amino acids: CASSEWGLNQPQHF. The DNA for the CDR3 is TGTGCCAGCAGTGAGTGGGGGCTCAATCAGCCCCAGCATTTT.